The present T cell receptor (beta chain) was sequenced within a study of T-cell memory formation after mild COVID-19. Study summary: Largely donor-specific sequence clusters came from a couple of donors. Study-wide results and limits: From day 15 to 85, contracting clones were balanced between CD4 and CD8, whereas later expanders leaned toward CD4+. Pre-infection memory already had some responding clones, implying cross-reactive memory joined. CD4+ contracting clones were mainly CM and EM; CD8+ ones, EMRA.

The CDR3 covers 14 residues. The junction had 4 bases not matched to a gene; V was cut back by 1 base and J by 4 bases. In germline, CDR1 is LNHNV, CDR2 YYDKDF (reference sequence). The table lists this clonotype with a few counts. Its antigen remains unidentified. MiXCR was run by TCRdb on the 5' RACE reads, yielding one entry per CDR3 protein. The sample includes around 130,000 distinct CDR3 sequences, around 15% of them seen just once. This chain connects TRBV15 to TRBJ2-7, with 7 bases that match TRBD1. The sequenced sample was PBMCs or a T cell subset sorted from them (not recorded which). This TCR was recovered from an adult woman who had mild COVID-19 (a few samples of this study predate the infection). Cell type and time point are not known. In DNA form, the CDR3 reads TGTGCCACCAGCAGAGGACAGGGTTGGTACGAGCAGTACTTC. Amino acids: CATSRGQGWYEQYF.